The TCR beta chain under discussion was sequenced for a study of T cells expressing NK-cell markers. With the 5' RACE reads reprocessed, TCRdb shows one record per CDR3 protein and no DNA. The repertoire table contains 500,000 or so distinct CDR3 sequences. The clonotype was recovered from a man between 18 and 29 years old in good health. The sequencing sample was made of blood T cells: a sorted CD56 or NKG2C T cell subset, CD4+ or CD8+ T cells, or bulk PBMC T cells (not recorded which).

The CDR3 here is CASGPPAINGELFF. This chain links TRBV12-3 or TRBV12-4 with TRBJ2-2; the D gene TCRdb calls, TRBD1, cannot be checked with no DNA. There are 14 residues in the CDR3.